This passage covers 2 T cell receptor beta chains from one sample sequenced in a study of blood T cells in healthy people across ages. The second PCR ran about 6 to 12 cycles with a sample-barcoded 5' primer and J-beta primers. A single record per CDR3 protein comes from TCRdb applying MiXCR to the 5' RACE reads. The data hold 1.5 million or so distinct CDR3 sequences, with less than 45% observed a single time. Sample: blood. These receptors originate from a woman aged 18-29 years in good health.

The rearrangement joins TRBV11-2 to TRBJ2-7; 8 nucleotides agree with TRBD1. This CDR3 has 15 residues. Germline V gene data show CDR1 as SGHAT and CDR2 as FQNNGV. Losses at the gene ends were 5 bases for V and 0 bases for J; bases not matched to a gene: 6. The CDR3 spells CASSPNRGSSYEQYF. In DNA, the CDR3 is TGTGCCAGCAGCCCGAACAGGGGGAGCTCCTACGAGCAGTACTTC. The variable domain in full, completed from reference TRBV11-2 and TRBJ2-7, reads EAGVAQSPRYKIIEKRQSVAFWCNPISGHATLYWYQQILGQGPKLLIQFQNNGVVDDSQLPKDRFSAERLKGVDSTLKIQPAKLEDSAVYLCASSPNRGSSYEQYFGPGTRLTVT.

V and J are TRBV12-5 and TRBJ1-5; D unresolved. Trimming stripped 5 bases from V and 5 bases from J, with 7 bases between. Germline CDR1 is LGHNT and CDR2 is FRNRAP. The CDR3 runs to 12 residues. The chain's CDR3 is CASGRDDQPQHF. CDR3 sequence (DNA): TGTGCTAGTGGTCGAGATGATCAGCCCCAGCATTTT.